This TCR beta chain was captured in a study of graft-versus-host responses after intestinal transplantation. The length of the CDR3 is 15 residues. Trimming stripped 2 bases from V and 7 bases from J, with 12 bases between. In germline, CDR1 is MGHDK, CDR2 SYGVNS. TCRdb keeps only in-frame clones here, not all; method: immunoSEQ multiplex PCR. The sample lists roughly 92,000 clones, 88% seen once, with 0.28% in the top ten. Comments on this clone: Its antigen is not known. The sample carries other DNA sequences with the same CDR3.

The receptor's source is a human donor who was the organ donor for an intestinal transplant. Sample: unstimulated CD4+ T cells sorted from spleen or lymph node cells, taken before transplant. The V and J genes are TRBV25-1 and TRBJ1-6; no firm D call. This CDR3 is CASSEGGLRNSPLHF. As DNA, the CDR3 is TGTGCCAGCAGTGAAGGAGGTCTTAGGAATTCACCCCTCCACTTT.